This TCR beta chain emerged from a study of shared clonotypes between healthy human individuals. Notes on the study in general: Memory subsets generally showed smaller estimated richness than naive subsets did. Generation probabilities of non-shared clonotypes were lower (relative to those shared by all four donors). The diversity represented, both genetic and in exposure history, was limited by few donors.

In germline, CDR1 is SQVTM, CDR2 ANQGSEA. V shed 3 bases and J 4 bases; nucleotides not matched to a gene: 9. This CDR3 has 15 residues. For sorted subsets, approximately 200 ng DNA per replicate equaled 33,000 or so T cell genomes. Clones were read by immunoSEQ multiplex PCR, and TCRdb kept only the in-frame ones, dropping some. The data contain hundreds of thousands of clones, approximately 95% of them singletons. Positively selected for CCR7, the CD45RO-negative cells used as naive CD8 cells excluded terminally differentiated effector memory CD45RA+ cells. About this clone: Its matching antigen is unknown.

The TCR comes from a young woman in good health. Sequencing input: naive CD8+ T cells sorted from blood. The rearrangement uses TRBV29-1 and TRBJ2-7; 10 bases are a match to TRBD1. CDR3 sequence: CSVEGPGTGAYEQYF. DNA of the CDR3: TGCAGCGTTGAGGGTCCCGGGACAGGGGCGTACGAGCAGTACTTC.